This TCR beta chain was documented in a study of neurological immune-mediated disorders. Overall study results and limits: HTLV-1-associated myelopathy displayed the greatest TCR clonal expansion, and multiple sclerosis exhibited the smallest, lower than that of healthy controls.

This clonotype has a count of ten or more. Its matching antigen is unknown. There are 14 residues in the CDR3. Trimming left V 4 bases short and J 1 base short, with 10 bases between. The V gene's germline CDR1 is MNHEY and CDR2 SVGEGT. TCRdb reanalysed the 5' RACE reads using MiXCR and keeps one entry per CDR3 protein. This sample has roughly 56,000 distinct CDR3 sequences, with roughly 10% found just once. The sequence was collected from a man aged 60-69 years in good health. The sample consisted of PBMCs. V gene TRBV6-2 or TRBV6-3 combines with J gene TRBJ1-1, with D uncertain. The CDR3, as DNA: TGTGCCAGCAGTTCGCAGGACCGGAACACTGAAGCTTTCTTT. Protein sequence: CASSSQDRNTEAFF.